The clone carrying this TCR beta chain was counted a few times. What it binds is unknown. The data derive from a study of T-cell memory formation after mild COVID-19. MiXCR, run by TCRdb on the 5' RACE reads, gives a single entry per CDR3 protein. This sample yields 200,000 or so distinct CDR3 sequences, of which around 15% are seen a single time; just over 2% belongs to the top ten. Whole-study findings and limits: Detection of some responders pre-infection suggested pre-existing cross-reactive memory T cells participated. The CD4+ clones that contracted clustered mainly within CM and EM, and the CD8+ clones concentrated in EMRA. Clones that got smaller from day 15 to 85 had even CD4/CD8, while clones growing later tipped toward CD4+.

Trimming cost V 3 bases and J 2 bases, with 7 bases left between them. CDR1 is KGHDR, CDR2 SFDVKD, per germline. The CDR3 covers 13 residues. The rearrangement links TRBV24-1 to TRBJ2-7; no firm D call. The TCR was taken from an adult woman who had mild COVID-19 (a few samples of this study predate the infection). Cell type and time point are not known. Sequenced material: PBMCs or a T cell subset sorted from them (not recorded which). In DNA, the CDR3 is TGTGCCACCAGTGATAGTAAAACCTACGAGCAGTACTTC. Translated: CATSDSKTYEQYF.